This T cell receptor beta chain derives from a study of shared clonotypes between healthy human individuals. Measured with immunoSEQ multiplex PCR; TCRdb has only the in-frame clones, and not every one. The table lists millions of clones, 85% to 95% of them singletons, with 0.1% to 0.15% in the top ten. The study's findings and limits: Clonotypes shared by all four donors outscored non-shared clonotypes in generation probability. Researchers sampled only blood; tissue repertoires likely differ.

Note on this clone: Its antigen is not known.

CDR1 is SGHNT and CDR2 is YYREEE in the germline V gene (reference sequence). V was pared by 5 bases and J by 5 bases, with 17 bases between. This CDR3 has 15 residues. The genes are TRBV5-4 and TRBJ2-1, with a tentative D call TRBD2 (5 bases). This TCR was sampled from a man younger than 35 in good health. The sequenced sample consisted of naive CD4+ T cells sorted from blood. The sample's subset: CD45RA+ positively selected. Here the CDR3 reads CASSAPGLANNEQFF. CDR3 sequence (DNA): TGTGCCAGCAGTGCCCCTGGGCTAGCAAACAATGAGCAGTTCTTC.